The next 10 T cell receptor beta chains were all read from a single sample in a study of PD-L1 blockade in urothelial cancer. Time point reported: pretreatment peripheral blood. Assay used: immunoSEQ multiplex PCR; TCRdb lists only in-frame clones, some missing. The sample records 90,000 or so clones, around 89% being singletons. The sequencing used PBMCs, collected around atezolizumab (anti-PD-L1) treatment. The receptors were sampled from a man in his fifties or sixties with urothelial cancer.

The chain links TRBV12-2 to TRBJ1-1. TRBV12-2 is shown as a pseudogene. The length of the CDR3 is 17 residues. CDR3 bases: TGTGCAAGTCGCTCTTACCAGACCCGGGAGGCGAACACTGAAGCTTTCTTT. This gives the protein CASRSYQTREANTEAFF.

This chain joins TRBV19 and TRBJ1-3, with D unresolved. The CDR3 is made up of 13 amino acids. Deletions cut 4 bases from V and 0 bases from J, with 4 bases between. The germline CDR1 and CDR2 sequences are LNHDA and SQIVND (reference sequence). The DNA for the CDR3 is TGTGCCAGTAGTACTACCTCTGGAAACACCATATATTTT. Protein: CASSTTSGNTIYF.

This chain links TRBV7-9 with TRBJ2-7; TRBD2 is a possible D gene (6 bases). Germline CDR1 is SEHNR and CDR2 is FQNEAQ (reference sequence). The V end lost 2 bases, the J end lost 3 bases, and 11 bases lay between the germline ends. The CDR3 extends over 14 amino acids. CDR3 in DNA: TGTGCCAGCAGCTTACACGGGGGTGACTACGAGCAGTACTTC. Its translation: CASSLHGGDYEQYF.

As DNA, the CDR3 is TGTGCCAGCAGCCAAGGACAGGCGTCGGCTGAAGCTTTCTTT. It translates to CASSQGQASAEAFF. The chain employs TRBV7-9 and TRBJ1-1, with TRBD1 identical over 7 bases. Trimming cost V 5 bases and J 6 bases; bases outside gene matches: 9. Per germline, CDR1 SEHNR and CDR2 FQNEAQ (reference sequence). This CDR3 is built from 14 residues.

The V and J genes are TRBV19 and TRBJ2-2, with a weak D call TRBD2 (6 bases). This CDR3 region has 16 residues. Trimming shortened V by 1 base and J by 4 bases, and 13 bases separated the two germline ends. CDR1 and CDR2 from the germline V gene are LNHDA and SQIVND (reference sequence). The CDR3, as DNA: TGTGCCAGTAGTATAGTAGCAGGGACTTCCACCGGGGAGCTGTTTTTT. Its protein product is CASSIVAGTSTGELFF.

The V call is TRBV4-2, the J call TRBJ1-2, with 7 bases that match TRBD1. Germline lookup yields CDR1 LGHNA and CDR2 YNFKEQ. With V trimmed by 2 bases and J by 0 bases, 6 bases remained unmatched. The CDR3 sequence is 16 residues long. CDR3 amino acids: CASSQKGQVANYGYTF. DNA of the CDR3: TGTGCCAGCAGCCAAAAAGGACAGGTAGCTAACTATGGCTACACCTTC.

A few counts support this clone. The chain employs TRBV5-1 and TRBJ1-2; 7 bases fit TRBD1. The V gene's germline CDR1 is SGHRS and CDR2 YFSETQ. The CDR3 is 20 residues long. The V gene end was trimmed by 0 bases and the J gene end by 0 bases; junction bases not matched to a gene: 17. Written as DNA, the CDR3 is TGCGCCAGCAGCTTGGGGGGCTTGAGGGGGCGACTCCTGTCTAACTATGGCTACACCTTC. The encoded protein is CASSLGGLRGRLLSNYGYTF.

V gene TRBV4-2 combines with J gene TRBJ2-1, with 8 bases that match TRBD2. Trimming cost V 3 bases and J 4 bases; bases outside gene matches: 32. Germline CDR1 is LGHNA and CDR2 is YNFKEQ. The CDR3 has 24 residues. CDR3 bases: TGTGCCAGCAGCCACCGCGGGGGGACTAGTCTATCCGACTATACGATGTGGGGATACAATGAGCAGTTCTTC. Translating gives CASSHRGGTSLSDYTMWGYNEQFF.

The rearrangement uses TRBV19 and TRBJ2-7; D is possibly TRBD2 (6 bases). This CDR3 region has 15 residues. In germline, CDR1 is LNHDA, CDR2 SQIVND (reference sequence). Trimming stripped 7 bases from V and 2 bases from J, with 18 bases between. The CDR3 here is CASKSRDGRAYEQYF. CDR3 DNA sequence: TGTGCCAGTAAAAGTAGGGACGGGAGAGCCTACGAGCAGTACTTC.

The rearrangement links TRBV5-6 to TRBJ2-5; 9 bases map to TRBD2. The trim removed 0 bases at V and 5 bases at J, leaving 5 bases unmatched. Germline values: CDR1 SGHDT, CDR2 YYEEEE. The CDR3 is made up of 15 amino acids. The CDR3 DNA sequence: TGTGCCAGCAGCTTGGCCAGCGGGGGGCGGGAGACCCAGTACTTC. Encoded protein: CASSLASGGRETQYF.